This T cell receptor (beta chain) appears in the sequencing data of a study of T cell repertoires in ileal Crohn's disease. Time point specified: neoterminal ileum biopsy at postoperative endoscopy, about 6 months after surgery. Libraries were prepared by immunoSEQ multiplex PCR; TCRdb keeps only in-frame clonotypes and omits some of them. This repertoire shows nearly 7,500 clones, 70% to 75% found once; its top ten account for under 9.5%. This clone showed up just once. The CDR3 runs to 17 residues. The germline CDR1 and CDR2 sequences are SGHVS and FNYEAQ. Between the trimmed V and J ends, which lost 0 bases and 1 base, there was a span of 14 bases.

The sequence was collected from an adult with Crohn's disease. The chain uses TRBV7-6 and TRBJ2-3; D is perhaps TRBD1 (5 bases). The sequenced material came from ileal tissue. The CDR3 coding sequence is TGTGCCAGCAGCTTAGCGGGGCAACCATCTCGCACAGATACGCAGTATTTT. It translates to CASSLAGQPSRTDTQYF.